This entry lists 12 T cell receptor beta chains sequenced from one sample in a study of T cell responses to AZD1222 COVID-19 vaccine. Method: immunoSEQ multiplex PCR; TCRdb's copy keeps in-frame clones and lacks some. The table has over 100,000 clones, around 87% seen once. The starting material was peripheral blood, obtained on day 0 of AZD1222 vaccination. These receptors originate from an adult in good health.

The gene calls are TRBV9 and TRBJ1-1, with 7 bases aligning to TRBD1. The germline gives CDR1 SGDLS, CDR2 YYNGEE. The CDR3 covers 15 residues. V was clipped by 3 bases and J by 0 bases; unmatched bases: 5. Here the CDR3 DNA reads TGTGCCAGCAGCGGTCGGGACAGCCTGAACACTGAAGCTTTCTTT. This sequence encodes CASSGRDSLNTEAFF.

This clone has a handful of counts. The CDR3 DNA reads as TGCGCCAGCAGCGTAAGCGGGGGGGCCCTAAATGAGCAGTTCTTC. Its protein product is CASSVSGGALNEQFF. This rearrangement joins TRBV5-1 to TRBJ2-1; TRBD2 aligns across 10 bases. Trimming took 4 bases from V and 7 from J; bases not matched to a gene: 8. The length of the CDR3 is 15 residues. Germline V lookup: CDR1 SGHRS, CDR2 YFSETQ.

This clone was counted only a few times. This sequence joins TRBV9 and TRBJ1-2; the D is unclear. The CDR3 runs to 12 residues. The V gene lost 3 bases and the J gene lost 5 bases, with 8 bases spanning the gap. CDR1 is SGDLS and CDR2 is YYNGEE in the germline V gene. The CDR3 DNA follows: TGTGCCAGCAGCGACGGACGTTATGGCTACACCTTC. It encodes CASSDGRYGYTF.

V and J are TRBV20-1 and TRBJ1-1; no reliable D call. Trimming removed 6 bases at V and 5 bases at J, with 10 bases between. The CDR3 consists of 11 residues. CDR1 DFQATT and CDR2 SNEGSKA come from the germline V gene (reference sequence). CDR3 sequence (DNA): TGCAGTGCCCTCCGAGAGACTGAAGCTTTCTTT. Translating it yields CSALRETEAFF.

DNA of the CDR3: TGTGCCAGCAGCTTGGGGAGGGACGAAAAACTGTTTTTT. Translating it yields CASSLGRDEKLFF. The rearrangement joins TRBV5-5 to TRBJ1-4; D is perhaps TRBD1 (5 bases). With 0 bases removed from V and 8 bases from J, the gap between germline ends came to 8 bases. In germline, CDR1 is SGHKS, CDR2 YYEKEE (reference sequence). The CDR3 spans 13 residues. Full variable domain (outside the CDR3, taken from reference TRBV5-5 and TRBJ1-4): DAGVTQSPTHLIKTRGQQVTLRCSPISGHKSVSWYQQVLGQGPQFIFQYYEKEERGRGNFPDRFSARQFPNYSSELNVNALLLGDSALYLCASSLGRDEKLFFGSGTQLSVL.

The rearrangement uses TRBV5-3 and TRBJ2-3; D gene uncertain. TRBV5-3 falls under the ORF class, with uncertain function. With 0 bases removed from V and 0 bases from J, the gap between germline ends came to 8 bases. The CDR3 is 15 residues long. CDR3 bases: TGTGCCAGAAGCTTGGAGCCAGAGAGCACAGATACGCAGTATTTT. This translates into CARSLEPESTDTQYF.

The chain carries TRBV11-3 and TRBJ2-2; maybe TRBD1 (6 bases). The CDR3 spans 13 residues. Trimming left V 5 bases short and J 5 bases short, with 9 bases between. Per the germline V gene, CDR1 is SGHNT and CDR2 is YENEEA. The DNA for the CDR3 is TGTGCCAGCAGCATACAGGGTACCGGGGAGCTGTTTTTT. Protein sequence: CASSIQGTGELFF.

About this clone: This same CDR3 is encoded by further DNA sequences in the sample. This chain connects TRBV5-1 to TRBJ1-3; possible D gene TRBD1, 5 bases. Per germline, CDR1 SGHRS and CDR2 YFSETQ. This CDR3 has 14 residues. V was pared by 2 bases and J by 2 bases, with 8 bases between. The CDR3 here is CASSLEGTGNTIYF. CDR3 sequence (DNA): TGCGCCAGCAGCTTAGAGGGGACTGGAAACACCATATATTTT.

The chain is built from TRBV5-1 and TRBJ2-3, with 10 nucleotides matching TRBD2. V trimming: 2 bases; J trimming: 4 bases; junction bases outside the gene matches: 7. The CDR3 covers 16 residues. Looked up from germline, CDR1 is SGHRS and CDR2 is YFSETQ. The DNA of the CDR3 is TGCGCCAGCAGCTTCGTGGCAGCGGGGGGGGCAGATACGCAGTATTTT. Translating gives CASSFVAAGGADTQYF.

This clone appeared a few times. The chain recombines TRBV7-2 with TRBJ2-7; 8 bases map to TRBD1. The CDR3 loop spans 15 amino acids. Germline V lookup: CDR1 SGHTA, CDR2 FQGNSA. V shed 1 base and J 3 bases; nucleotides not matched to a gene: 5. CDR3 sequence: CASSLGRGLGYEQYF. CDR3 bases: TGTGCCAGCAGCTTAGGCAGGGGGCTGGGCTACGAGCAGTACTTC.

The rearrangement links TRBV6-5 to TRBJ1-6; D gene uncertain. The CDR3 is made up of 14 amino acids. Per germline, CDR1 MNHEY and CDR2 SVGAGI. Trimming removed 2 bases from V and 8 bases from J, with 10 bases in between. The CDR3 spells CASSYGRHYSPLHF. The CDR3 region has the DNA TGTGCCAGCAGTTACGGGCGACACTATTCACCCCTCCACTTT.

The rearrangement uses TRBV25-1 and TRBJ2-3; the D gene is possibly TRBD1 (5 bases). The CDR3 is made up of 16 amino acids. Trimming cost V 3 bases and J 0 bases, with 13 bases left between them. In germline, CDR1 is MGHDK, CDR2 SYGVNS. CDR3 nucleotides: TGTGCCAGCAGTGATTGGGGCCTCCCTAGCACAGATACGCAGTATTTT. Protein product: CASSDWGLPSTDTQYF.